This passage covers 17 T cell receptor beta chains from one sample sequenced in a study of cytomegalovirus exposure and HLA in healthy donors (dated by TCRdb to about 2017). Receptor libraries were prepared by the immunoSEQ multiplex PCR assay. For the multiplex PCR, a mixture combining 60 forward primers for TCR Vbeta segments and 13 reverse primers for TCR Jbeta segments was used. Drawn from immuneACCESS, this table holds only the in-frame rearrangements with V and J called that TCRdb kept. Clones are partly lost; checked studies trace under half to an unresolved V gene and leave the rest unexplained. The sample yields 200,000 to 300,000 clones; around four fifths were counted once. The ten top clones hold approximately 0.49% of the sample. The sample was PBMCs. All receptors come from a boy between 10 and 17 years old in good health and CMV-seronegative.

The J gene is TRBJ2-1, the V gene TRBV15; possible D gene TRBD2, 6 bases. Trimming took off 1 base at V and 5 bases at J, with 18 bases between the two ends. CDR1 LNHNV and CDR2 YYDKDF come from the germline V gene (reference sequence). The CDR3 contains 17 residues. The CDR3 bases are TGTGCCACCAGCAGAGCTTTTGGTCTAGCGACGGACAATGAGCAGTTCTTC. Translation gives CATSRAFGLATDNEQFF. The full variable domain, its missing parts supplied by reference TRBV15 and TRBJ2-1, is DAMVIQNPRYQVTQFGKPVTLSCSQTLNHNVMYWYQQKSSQAPKLLFHYYDKDFNNEADTPDNFQSRRPNTSFCFLDIRSPGLGDTAMYLCATSRAFGLATDNEQFFGPGTRLTVL.

The chain is built from TRBV2 and TRBJ1-1; 12 bases are shared with TRBD1. Per germline, CDR1 SNHLY and CDR2 FYNNEI. V lost 1 base, J lost 4 bases, and 1 base stayed unmatched. The CDR3 loop spans 15 amino acids. In nucleotides, the CDR3 is TGTGCCAGCAGTGAAGAGGGACAGGGGGCCACTGAAGCTTTCTTT. Its translation: CASSEEGQGATEAFF.

Written as DNA, the CDR3 is TGCGCCAGCAGTGAGTCGGGCAACCTGAACGAGCAGTACTTC. Translation: CASSESGNLNEQYF. This rearrangement joins TRBV10-1 to TRBJ2-7; the D is unclear. Per the germline V gene, CDR1 is WNHNN and CDR2 is SYGVQD (reference sequence). The CDR3 loop spans 14 amino acids. The V end was cut by 0 bases, the J end by 5 bases, with 11 bases between.

This sequence joins TRBV6-1 and TRBJ1-5; 7 bases are shared with TRBD1. This CDR3 is built from 17 residues. The junction had 8 bases not matched to a gene; V was cut back by 2 bases and J by 1 base. In germline, CDR1 is MNHNS, CDR2 SASEGT. The CDR3 nucleotides are TGTGCCAGCAGTGAATATGCCAGGGGGAAAAGCAATCAGCCCCAGCATTTT. As protein: CASSEYARGKSNQPQHF.

V and J are TRBV28 and TRBJ1-1; maybe TRBD1 (6 bases). The CDR3 extends over 13 amino acids. Trimming removed 5 bases at V and 6 bases at J, with 13 bases between. The germline V gene has CDR1 MDHEN and CDR2 SYDVKM. The CDR3 nucleotides read TGTGCCAGCAGTGAGCAGGGGAGCCCTGAAGCTTTCTTT. Residues: CASSEQGSPEAFF. The variable domain in full, with the rest retrieved from reference TRBV28 and TRBJ1-1, is DVKVTQSSRYLVKRTGEKVFLECVQDMDHENMFWYRQDPGLGLRLIYFSYDVKMKEKGDIPEGYSVSREKKERFSLILESASTNQTSMYLCASSEQGSPEAFFGQGTRLTVV.

V is TRBV5-8 and J is TRBJ1-1; 11 bases agree with TRBD1. This CDR3 comprises 17 residues. The V segment lost 4 bases and the J segment 4 bases; nucleotides outside the gene matches: 12. From germline, CDR1 is SGHTS and CDR2 YDEGEE. The CDR3 loop reads CASSTWRTGGESTEAFF. In DNA form, the CDR3 reads TGTGCCAGCAGCACATGGCGGACAGGGGGCGAAAGCACTGAAGCTTTCTTT.

Note on this clone: Additional DNA sequences in this sample encode the identical CDR3. The CDR3 sequence: CASSFSGTDTQYF. CDR3 coding DNA: TGTGCCAGCAGCTTCTCTGGCACAGATACGCAGTATTTT. The rearrangement links TRBV5-4 to TRBJ2-3; D not resolved. This CDR3 has 13 residues. V lost 2 bases to trimming and J lost 1 base, with 5 bases between them. Germline assignment: CDR1 SGHNT and CDR2 YYREEE (reference sequence).

This rearrangement joins TRBV28 to TRBJ1-2, with 7 bases fitting TRBD1. The ends lost 8 bases at V and 4 bases at J; junction bases unmatched: 7. The CDR3 contains 13 residues. In germline, CDR1 is MDHEN, CDR2 SYDVKM. CDR3 region: CASPGTDFYGYTF. CDR3 DNA sequence: TGTGCCAGCCCCGGGACAGATTTCTATGGCTACACCTTC.

The table lists this clone with a few counts. This sequence joins TRBV7-9 and TRBJ2-7; 7 bases fit TRBD1. J gave up 0 bases and V 11 bases, and 7 bases lay outside the gene matches. The CDR3 is 13 amino acids. CDR1 and CDR2 (germline): SEHNR, FQNEAQ (reference sequence). CDR3 sequence (DNA): TGTGCCTTTGAGGGGGCCTTCTCCTACGAGCAGTACTTC. This gives the protein CAFEGAFSYEQYF. Complete variable domain (other parts from reference TRBV7-9 and TRBJ2-7): DTGVSQNPRHKITKRGQNVTFRCDPISEHNRLYWYRQTLGQGPEFLTYFQNEAQLEKSRLLSDRFSAERPKGSFSTLEIQRTEQGDSAMYLCAFEGAFSYEQYFGPGTRLTVT.

The chain carries TRBV5-1 and TRBJ2-3; the match to TRBD2 covers 11 bases. The CDR3 runs 17 residues. Germline-derived CDR1 and CDR2 are SGHRS and YFSETQ. With 4 bases clipped from V and 1 base from J, the junction kept 8 bases outside the gene matches. The CDR3 nucleotides are TGCGCCAGCAGCCTGAGGCTAGCGGGGGGTGGCACAGATACGCAGTATTTT. As protein: CASSLRLAGGGTDTQYF.

This chain joins TRBV18 and TRBJ2-2; unclear D gene. The V and J ends lost 5 bases and 3 bases respectively, with 4 bases between them. Germline V CDR1 and CDR2: KGHSH, LQKENI. CDR3 length: 12 amino acids. CDR3 protein: CASSADTGELFF. In nucleotides, the CDR3 is TGTGCCAGCTCAGCAGACACCGGGGAGCTGTTTTTT.

The V call is TRBV5-1, the J call TRBJ2-7; TRBD2 agrees at 11 bases. The V gene end was trimmed by 4 bases and the J gene end by 5 bases; junction bases not matched to a gene: 8. Germline values: CDR1 SGHRS, CDR2 YFSETQ. The CDR3 extends over 15 amino acids. Here the CDR3 reads CASSVLAGVSHEQYF. CDR3 DNA: TGCGCCAGCAGCGTACTAGCGGGAGTATCTCACGAGCAGTACTTC.

This chain links TRBV18 with TRBJ1-2, with 11 bases identical to TRBD1. CDR1 KGHSH and CDR2 LQKENI come from the germline V gene. The J segment lost 2 bases and the V segment lost 4 bases, leaving 3 bases of the junction unmatched. There are 15 residues in the CDR3. The chain's CDR3 is CASSLGQGENYGYTF. CDR3 DNA: TGTGCCAGCTCACTGGGACAGGGGGAAAACTATGGCTACACCTTC.

The CDR3 DNA is TGTGCCATCAGGGAGGACAGAGGGGGTTTAGACGAGCAGTACTTC. It encodes CAIREDRGGLDEQYF. The J gene is TRBJ2-7, the V gene TRBV10-3, with a weak D call TRBD1 (6 bases). Trimming removed 6 bases at V and 5 bases at J, with 20 bases between. The CDR3 runs to 15 residues. The germline V gene encodes CDR1 ENHRY and CDR2 SYGVKD.

V is TRBV18 and J is TRBJ2-5, with D possibly matching TRBD2 (5 bases). CDR1 KGHSH and CDR2 LQKENI come from the germline V gene. Deletions cut 5 bases from V and 9 bases from J, with 13 bases between. The CDR3 is 12 residues long. The chain's CDR3 is CASSFAEEAQYF. The CDR3 nucleotides read TGTGCCAGCTCATTTGCAGAGGAGGCCCAGTACTTC.

The rearrangement joins TRBV18 to TRBJ1-1, with a weak D call TRBD1 (6 bases). The CDR3 sequence is 13 residues long. Germline values: CDR1 KGHSH, CDR2 LQKENI. V was trimmed by 2 bases and J by 12 bases, leaving 16 bases between them. CDR3 DNA sequence: TGTGCCAGCTCACCAAAGCCAGGGGAGGGTTCTTTCTTT. Translation: CASSPKPGEGSFF.

The CDR3 loop reads CATGEMANIQYF. In DNA form, the CDR3 reads TGTGCCACGGGGGAAATGGCAAACATTCAGTACTTC. This chain uses TRBV6-5 with TRBJ2-4, with D perhaps TRBD2 (6 bases). Looked up from germline, CDR1 is MNHEY and CDR2 is SVGAGI. Trimming removed 10 bases at V and 6 bases at J, with 13 bases between. The CDR3 runs to 12 residues.